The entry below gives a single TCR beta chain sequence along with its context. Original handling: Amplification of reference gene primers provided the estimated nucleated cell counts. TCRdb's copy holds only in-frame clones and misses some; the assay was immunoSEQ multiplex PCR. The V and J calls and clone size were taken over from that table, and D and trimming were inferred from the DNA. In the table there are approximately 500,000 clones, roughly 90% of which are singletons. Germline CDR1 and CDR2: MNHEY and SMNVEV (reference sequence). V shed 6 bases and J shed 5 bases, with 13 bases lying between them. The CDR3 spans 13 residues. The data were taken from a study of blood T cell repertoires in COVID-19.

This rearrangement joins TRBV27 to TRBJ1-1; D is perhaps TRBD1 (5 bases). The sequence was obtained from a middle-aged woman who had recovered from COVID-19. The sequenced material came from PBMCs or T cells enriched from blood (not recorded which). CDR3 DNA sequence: TGTGCCAGCAGCCCCGACAGAGCGACTGAAGCTTTCTTT. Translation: CASSPDRATEAFF.